A single sample is the source of the 15 T cell receptor beta chains below, sequenced in a study of control samples from healthy donors and cancer patients. Here immunoSEQ multiplex PCR was the method, and the copy in TCRdb shows in-frame clones only, minus some. The sample yields 150,000 or so clones, 80% to 95% seen once. The sequencing sample was made of blood. All receptors derive from a man in his late teens or twenties in good health.

The chain employs TRBV19 and TRBJ1-1; D is undetermined. The CDR3 loop spans 11 amino acids. V was cut by 5 bases and J by 10 bases, with 11 bases left in between. The germline CDR1 and CDR2 sequences are LNHDA and SQIVND (reference sequence). The DNA of the CDR3 is TGTGCCAGTAGTGCTCCCCGGGGAGCTTTCTTT. Translated, it gives CASSAPRGAFF.

As to this clone: The DNA is omitted, as the CDR3 cannot be located on it reliably, and the CDR3 follows TCRdb's listing. The chain employs TRBV29-1 and TRBJ2-5. CDR1 and CDR2 from the germline V gene are SQVTM and ANQGSEA. The CDR3 adds up to 11 amino acids, both ends counted. The CDR3 loop is CSIFGQETQYF.

The chain recombines TRBV2 with TRBJ1-1; TRBD1 is a possible D gene (6 bases). CDR1 SNHLY and CDR2 FYNNEI come from the germline V gene. The germline V and J ends were trimmed by 7 bases and 0 bases, with 12 bases remaining between them. This CDR3 has 14 residues. The CDR3 DNA reads as TGTGCCAGCACTTACAGGGTAATGAACACTGAAGCTTTCTTT. Residues: CASTYRVMNTEAFF. Full variable domain (rest looked up from reference TRBV2 and TRBJ1-1): EPEVTQTPSHQVTQMGQEVILRCVPISNHLYFYWYRQILGQKVEFLVSFYNNEISEKSEIFDDQFSVERPDGSNFTLKIRSTKLEDSAMYFCASTYRVMNTEAFFGQGTRLTVV.

The chain uses TRBV5-1 and TRBJ2-1; D may correspond to TRBD1 or TRBD2 (6 bases each). This CDR3 has 16 residues. Trimming took off 2 bases at V and 1 base at J, with 13 bases between the two ends. From germline, CDR1 is SGHRS and CDR2 YFSETQ. CDR3 sequence: CASSFSEGGSYNEQFF. CDR3 nucleotide sequence: TGCGCCAGCAGCTTCTCGGAGGGGGGATCCTACAATGAGCAGTTCTTC.

The rearrangement joins TRBV30 to TRBJ2-5; D gene ambiguous. Trimming left V 3 bases short and J 4 bases short, with 12 bases between. The CDR3 consists of 13 residues. The germline gives CDR1 GTSNPN, CDR2 SVGIG (reference sequence). CDR3 sequence (DNA): TGTGCCTGGAGCCCTAACAGTGTAGAGACCCAGTACTTC. As protein: CAWSPNSVETQYF.

The chain combines TRBV19 with TRBJ1-4; D call uncertain. There are 13 residues in the CDR3. V lost 6 bases and J lost 10, with 15 bases in between. Germline CDR1 reads LNHDA; CDR2 reads SQIVND (reference sequence). CDR3 sequence: CASSTVQLRKLFF. The CDR3 bases are TGTGCCAGTAGCACCGTACAGTTAAGAAAACTGTTTTTT. Full variable domain (outside the CDR3, taken from reference TRBV19 and TRBJ1-4): DGGITQSPKYLFRKEGQNVTLSCEQNLNHDAMYWYRQDPGQGLRLIYYSQIVNDFQKGDIAEGYSVSREKKESFPLTVTSAQKNPTAFYLCASSTVQLRKLFFGSGTQLSVL.

This rearrangement joins TRBV7-2 to TRBJ2-7, with a possible D match to TRBD2 (6 bases). Germline V gives CDR1 SGHTA, CDR2 FQGNSA. V lost 5 bases to trimming and J lost 3 bases, with 11 bases between them. CDR3 length: 13 amino acids. The CDR3 DNA follows: TGTGCCAGCAGCCCGCGGGGTTACTACGAGCAGTACTTC. Translated, it gives CASSPRGYYEQYF.

The V call is TRBV12-3 or TRBV12-4, the J call TRBJ2-3; D ambiguous. V dropped 1 base and J dropped 4 bases, with 6 bases sitting between them. The CDR3 spans 13 residues. Written as DNA, the CDR3 is TGTGCCAGCAGTTTAGGAGCCTCAGATACGCAGTATTTT. This codes for CASSLGASDTQYF.

The CDR3 spells CSVVSYEQYF. The DNA of the CDR3 is TGCAGCGTTGTATCCTACGAGCAGTACTTC. The chain employs TRBV29-1 and TRBJ2-7; no definite D call. Germline V gene sequence: CDR1 SQVTM, CDR2 ANQGSEA. V lost 4 bases and J 1 base, leaving 2 bases between the germline ends. The CDR3 contains 10 residues.

This clone appeared a single time. The chain combines TRBV19 with TRBJ1-1; D is ambiguous. This CDR3 has 13 amino acids. The V end was cut by 3 bases, the J end by 1 base, with 6 bases between. The germline V gene has CDR1 LNHDA and CDR2 SQIVND (reference sequence). The CDR3 region is CASSIPRNTEAFF. The DNA for the CDR3 is TGTGCCAGTAGTATCCCACGGAACACTGAAGCTTTCTTT. Combining the CDR3 with reference TRBV19 and TRBJ1-1 gives the whole variable domain DGGITQSPKYLFRKEGQNVTLSCEQNLNHDAMYWYRQDPGQGLRLIYYSQIVNDFQKGDIAEGYSVSREKKESFPLTVTSAQKNPTAFYLCASSIPRNTEAFFGQGTRLTVV.

This rearrangement joins TRBV13 to TRBJ2-7, with TRBD1 identical over 7 bases. CDR1 is PRHDT, CDR2 FYEKMQ, per germline (reference sequence). The V and J ends lost 3 bases and 1 base, in that order; junction bases with no gene match: 6. The CDR3 is 15 amino acids. The CDR3 DNA is TGTGCCAGCAGCTTTTACCGGGACAGATCCTACGAGCAGTACTTC. Encoded protein: CASSFYRDRSYEQYF.

This clone has a handful of counts. The rearrangement uses TRBV6-2 or TRBV6-3 and TRBJ1-5; 9 nucleotides agree with TRBD1. There are 15 residues in the CDR3. The J segment lost 3 bases and the V segment lost 6 bases, leaving 6 bases of the junction unmatched. CDR1 and CDR2 from the germline V gene are MNHEY and SVGEGT. The CDR3 is CASSLDRGDNQPQHF. The CDR3 DNA sequence: TGTGCCAGCAGCCTGGACAGGGGCGACAATCAGCCCCAGCATTTT.

The chain links TRBV7-8 to TRBJ2-5; D is unresolved. The ends were cut back, 4 bases at V and 1 base at J, with 10 bases in the middle. CDR1 is SGHVS and CDR2 is FQNEAQ in the germline V gene. CDR3 length: 14 amino acids. The CDR3 sequence: CASSSGWVQETQYF. The CDR3 DNA reads as TGTGCCAGCAGCTCGGGTTGGGTCCAAGAGACCCAGTACTTC.

J is TRBJ1-4 and V is TRBV14; no reliable D call. Trimming took 1 base from V and 5 from J, leaving 8 bases between them. This CDR3 has 14 amino acids. Germline CDR1 and CDR2: SGHDN and FVKESK. Here the CDR3 reads CASSQGNRNEKLFF. The DNA of the CDR3 is TGTGCCAGCAGCCAAGGGAATCGGAATGAAAAACTGTTTTTT.

J is TRBJ2-7 and V is TRBV27; 14 nucleotides match TRBD2. The germline V gene encodes CDR1 MNHEY and CDR2 SMNVEV (reference sequence). The V and J ends lost 5 bases and 3 bases, in that order; junction bases with no gene match: 6. The CDR3 length is 16 residues. CDR3: CASSGRLAGGLYEQYF. The CDR3 nucleotides read TGTGCCAGCAGTGGCAGACTAGCGGGAGGGCTCTACGAGCAGTACTTC.